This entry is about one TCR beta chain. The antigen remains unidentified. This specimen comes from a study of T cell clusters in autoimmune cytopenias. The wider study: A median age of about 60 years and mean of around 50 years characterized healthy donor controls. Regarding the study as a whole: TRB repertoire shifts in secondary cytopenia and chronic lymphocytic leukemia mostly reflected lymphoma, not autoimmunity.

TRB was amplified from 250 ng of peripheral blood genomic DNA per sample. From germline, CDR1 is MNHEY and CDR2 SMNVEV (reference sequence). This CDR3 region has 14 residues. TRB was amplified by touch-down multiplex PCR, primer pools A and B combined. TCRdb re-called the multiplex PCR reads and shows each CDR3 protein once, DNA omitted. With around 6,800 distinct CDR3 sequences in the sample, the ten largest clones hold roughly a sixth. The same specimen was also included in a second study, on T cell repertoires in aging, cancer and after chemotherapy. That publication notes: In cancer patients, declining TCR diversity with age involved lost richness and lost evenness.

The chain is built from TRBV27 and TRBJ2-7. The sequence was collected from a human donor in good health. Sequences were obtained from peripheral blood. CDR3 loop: CASSYSVGYYEQYF.